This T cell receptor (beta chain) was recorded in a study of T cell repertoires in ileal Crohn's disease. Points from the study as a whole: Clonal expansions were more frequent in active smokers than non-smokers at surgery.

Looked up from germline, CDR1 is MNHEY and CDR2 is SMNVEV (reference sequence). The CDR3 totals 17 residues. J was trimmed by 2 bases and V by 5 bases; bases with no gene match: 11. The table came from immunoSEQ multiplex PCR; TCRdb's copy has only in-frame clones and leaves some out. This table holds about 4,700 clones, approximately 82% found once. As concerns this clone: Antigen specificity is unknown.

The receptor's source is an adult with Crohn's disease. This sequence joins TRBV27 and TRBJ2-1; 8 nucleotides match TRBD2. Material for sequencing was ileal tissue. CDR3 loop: CASSRGGSGVAYNEQFF. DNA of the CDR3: TGTGCCAGCAGTCGAGGGGGTAGCGGGGTCGCCTACAATGAGCAGTTCTTC.